This T cell receptor beta chain appears in the sequencing data of a study of blood T cell repertoires in COVID-19. Study-level information: Researchers got acute and convalescent COVID-19 samples from the United States, Italy and Spain.

This clone was counted once. Some clones are missing from TCRdb's copy, which holds only in-frame ones; the method was immunoSEQ multiplex PCR. The table has 25,000 to 35,000 clones, around 80% seen once; the top ten hold about two fifths. Germline assignment: CDR1 ENHRY and CDR2 SYGVKD. The length of the CDR3 is 14 residues. Trimming shortened V by 2 bases and J by 7 bases, and 15 bases separated the two germline ends. The TCR was taken from an elderly woman with acute or convalescent COVID-19. V is TRBV10-3 and J is TRBJ2-7, with a possible D match to TRBD1 (6 bases). Input material: peripheral blood. CDR3: CAISETGQFKEQYF. CDR3 in DNA: TGTGCCATCAGTGAGACAGGACAGTTCAAGGAGCAGTACTTC.